A selection of T cell receptor beta chains follows, all from one sample in a study of PD-1 blockade in classical Hodgkin lymphoma. Using immunoSEQ multiplex PCR, the repertoire was profiled, and TCRdb retains in-frame clones only, with some absent. The data show 43,000 or so clones, around nine tenths seen once. This sample comprised peripheral blood mononuclear cells (PBMCs), obtained at baseline. These receptors were taken from a human donor with classical Hodgkin lymphoma. Each CDR3 is given without its conserved first and last residue. Fields, in order: V gene, clone size, J gene, CDR3 protein. Clone size is not always given. Where it is, it says once, few, many or a class for expanded clones.

V gene: TRBV7-8
clone size: .
J gene: TRBJ1-2
CDR3 protein: ASSLALAFNSPLANYGYT

V gene: TRBV10-3
clone size: .
J gene: TRBJ1-1
CDR3 protein: AISEGAEAF

V gene: TRBV7-6
clone size: .
J gene: TRBJ2-2
CDR3 protein: ASSITSGTRKDTGELF

V gene: TRBV11-2
clone size: few
J gene: TRBJ2-7
CDR3 protein: ASSLTSGSIYEQY

V gene: TRBV27
clone size: .
J gene: TRBJ2-7
CDR3 protein: ASSLYRVIFPLLGEQY

V gene: TRBV9
clone size: once
J gene: TRBJ1-1
CDR3 protein: ASGRGQRAF

V gene: TRBV15
clone size: .
J gene: TRBJ2-7
CDR3 protein: ATSRDITPQAGYEQY

V gene: TRBV5-4
clone size: .
J gene: TRBJ1-3
CDR3 protein: ASSLGTPGPTGNTIY

V gene: TRBV19
clone size: .
J gene: TRBJ1-1
CDR3 protein: ASSGTGSYEAF

V gene: TRBV28
clone size: few
J gene: TRBJ2-3
CDR3 protein: ASSLSGSTDTQY

V gene: TRBV6-1
clone size: .
J gene: TRBJ1-1
CDR3 protein: ASSELFTEAF

V gene: TRBV7-2
clone size: once
J gene: TRBJ2-1
CDR3 protein: ASSPSSGPINEQF

V gene: TRBV9
clone size: .
J gene: TRBJ2-2
CDR3 protein: ASSRGQGSNTGELF

V gene: TRBV10-3
clone size: .
J gene: TRBJ1-1
CDR3 protein: AISDEAGATEAF

V gene: TRBV5-1
clone size: .
J gene: TRBJ2-5
CDR3 protein: ASKAWGPGETQY

V gene: TRBV7-9
clone size: .
J gene: TRBJ2-7
CDR3 protein: ASSPGGEQY

V gene: TRBV5-1
clone size: .
J gene: TRBJ2-7
CDR3 protein: ASSSDSGSSYEQY

V gene: TRBV7-3
clone size: .
J gene: TRBJ2-3
CDR3 protein: ASSGGTGRTDTQY

V gene: TRBV29-1
clone size: .
J gene: TRBJ2-7
CDR3 protein: SVNSGGFSSEQY

V gene: TRBV27
clone size: .
J gene: TRBJ2-3
CDR3 protein: ASSLFAGVITDTQY

V gene: TRBV6-1
clone size: .
J gene: TRBJ1-1
CDR3 protein: ATQTNTEAF

V gene: TRBV6-1
clone size: .
J gene: TRBJ1-1
CDR3 protein: ASPLAAGGTEAF

V gene: TRBV6-5
clone size: .
J gene: TRBJ1-2
CDR3 protein: ASSQTDSYGYT

V gene: TRBV14
clone size: .
J gene: TRBJ2-1
CDR3 protein: ASSQVVGNEQF

V gene: TRBV7-8
clone size: .
J gene: TRBJ2-7
CDR3 protein: ASSSTTGNRDEQY

V gene: TRBV11-3
clone size: .
J gene: TRBJ2-7
CDR3 protein: ASSPGSSREQY

V gene: TRBV2
clone size: .
J gene: TRBJ2-7
CDR3 protein: ASSEETGIRYEQY

V gene: TRBV9
clone size: .
J gene: TRBJ1-1
CDR3 protein: ASSASPAAAGGSEAF

V gene: TRBV28
clone size: .
J gene: TRBJ2-2
CDR3 protein: ASSSIGGSQGLF

V gene: TRBV25-1
clone size: once
J gene: TRBJ2-3
CDR3 protein: ASSESSDRGITDTQY

V gene: TRBV9
clone size: .
J gene: TRBJ1-3
CDR3 protein: ASSDGRGSGNTIY

V gene: TRBV6-5
clone size: once
J gene: TRBJ1-4
CDR3 protein: ASSFRGGAMF

V gene: TRBV28
clone size: .
J gene: TRBJ2-7
CDR3 protein: ASSLSDGGRKMGREQY

V gene: TRBV19
clone size: .
J gene: TRBJ2-6
CDR3 protein: ASSFDLSGANVLT

V gene: TRBV28
clone size: .
J gene: TRBJ2-7
CDR3 protein: ASSFARGYEQY

V gene: TRBV9
clone size: .
J gene: TRBJ1-6
CDR3 protein: ASSVEGALSSPLH

V gene: TRBV27
clone size: .
J gene: TRBJ1-6
CDR3 protein: ASKSNGRNSPLH

V gene: TRBV4-3
clone size: .
J gene: TRBJ2-2
CDR3 protein: ASSQETRGELF

V gene: TRBV29-1
clone size: .
J gene: TRBJ1-2
CDR3 protein: SVYTGLVYGYT

V gene: TRBV5-4
clone size: few
J gene: TRBJ1-2
CDR3 protein: ASSLGGPSLNNYGYT

V gene: TRBV7-3
clone size: .
J gene: TRBJ2-3
CDR3 protein: ASSPMGDPPGDTQY

V gene: TRBV9
clone size: .
J gene: TRBJ1-3
CDR3 protein: ASSQGSGNTIY

V gene: TRBV13
clone size: .
J gene: TRBJ2-2
CDR3 protein: ASSPQGLGTGELF

V gene: TRBV18
clone size: once
J gene: TRBJ1-4
CDR3 protein: ASSPGAINEKLF

V gene: TRBV18
clone size: .
J gene: TRBJ2-5
CDR3 protein: ASSTLPQETQY

V gene: TRBV27
clone size: .
J gene: TRBJ2-3
CDR3 protein: ASRHSSGHGGDTQY

V gene: TRBV7-2
clone size: .
J gene: TRBJ2-2
CDR3 protein: ASTLTATGELF

V gene: TRBV7-8
clone size: .
J gene: TRBJ1-5
CDR3 protein: ASSWANRAHSNQPQH

V gene: TRBV6-1
clone size: .
J gene: TRBJ2-1
CDR3 protein: ASSRTLNEQF

V gene: TRBV11-2
clone size: .
J gene: TRBJ1-1
CDR3 protein: ASSLTRGRAEAF

V gene: TRBV7-9
clone size: .
J gene: TRBJ1-2
CDR3 protein: ASSLTVAETNYGYT

V gene: TRBV11-2
clone size: once
J gene: TRBJ2-5
CDR3 protein: ASSLLGPPQETQY